Listed here are 20 T cell receptor beta chains from one sample, sequenced in a study of identifying expanded T cells in peripheral blood (dated by TCRdb to between 2018 and 2021). The library came from the immunoSEQ multiplex PCR assay. As stored in TCRdb, this immuneACCESS dataset retains in-frame rearrangements with V and J assigned. A fraction of the clones does not appear; measured against another copy, unresolved V genes explain less than half of the discrepancy, and the remainder lacks a known reason. For this sample the table gives about 58,000 clones, of which approximately 80% were detected only once. Approximately 15% of the sample lies in the top ten. Specimen: blood. These TCRs come from a person aged 18 to 70 in good health.

The chain carries TRBV9 and TRBJ2-7; TRBD1 matches at 7 bases. CDR3 length: 14 amino acids. The J segment lost 5 bases and the V segment lost 4 bases, leaving 9 bases of the junction unmatched. Germline V CDR1 and CDR2: SGDLS, YYNGEE. Written as DNA, the CDR3 is TGTGCCAGCAGCTCCGGGACAGCCCTGGACGAGCAGTACTTC. It yields the protein CASSSGTALDEQYF.

J is TRBJ1-4 and V is TRBV9, with TRBD1 matching 12 bases. V lost 3 bases, J lost 8 bases, and 14 bases stayed unmatched. Germline CDR1 is SGDLS and CDR2 is YYNGEE. The CDR3 totals 18 residues. The CDR3 here is CASSETGTGGDLHEKLFF. The DNA of the CDR3 is TGTGCCAGCAGCGAAACCGGGACAGGGGGCGACTTACACGAAAAACTGTTTTTT.

This clone was counted once. This chain uses TRBV29-1 with TRBJ1-1; a weak D match, TRBD1 (5 bases). Germline lookup yields CDR1 SQVTM and CDR2 ANQGSEA. V was cut by 5 bases and J by 5 bases, with 12 bases left in between. The CDR3 has 12 residues. In DNA form, the CDR3 reads TGCAGCGTTCTTCAGGGAAGAACTGAAGCTTTCTTT. Translated, it gives CSVLQGRTEAFF.

V is TRBV2 and J is TRBJ1-4; D call uncertain. Germline V lookup: CDR1 SNHLY, CDR2 FYNNEI. The CDR3 contains 14 residues. Trimming shortened V by 3 bases and J by 3 bases, and 8 bases separated the two germline ends. Written as DNA, the CDR3 is TGTGCCAGCAGTGACGGGGTTGCTAATGAAAAACTGTTTTTT. Protein product: CASSDGVANEKLFF.

The genes are TRBV19 and TRBJ1-3; D gene uncertain. This CDR3 is built from 15 residues. Germline CDR1 is LNHDA and CDR2 is SQIVND (reference sequence). V was cut by 0 bases and J by 0 bases, with 6 bases left in between. The CDR3 bases are TGTGCCAGTAGTATAGATTTCGACTCTGGAAACACCATATATTTT. This sequence encodes CASSIDFDSGNTIYF.

The chain has TRBV25-1 and TRBJ1-3; the match to TRBD1 covers 10 bases. Looked up from germline, CDR1 is MGHDK and CDR2 is SYGVNS. The ends lost 3 bases at V and 4 bases at J; junction bases unmatched: 3. This CDR3 has 15 amino acids. CDR3 in DNA: TGTGCCAGCAGTGACCGGACAGGGGGAGGAAACACCATATATTTT. Amino acid sequence: CASSDRTGGGNTIYF. Full variable domain (outside the CDR3, taken from reference TRBV25-1 and TRBJ1-3): EADIYQTPRYLVIGTGKKITLECSQTMGHDKMYWYQQDPGMELHLIHYSYGVNSTEKGDLSSESTVSRIRTEHFPLTLESARPSHTSQYLCASSDRTGGGNTIYFGEGSWLTVV.

The rearrangement links TRBV5-4 to TRBJ1-2; D is unclear. Germline loops: CDR1 SGHNT, CDR2 YYREEE (reference sequence). The CDR3 totals 12 residues. Trimming pared 1 base from V and 8 bases from J, leaving 9 bases between. This CDR3 reads CASSLQSWGYTF. The CDR3 DNA is TGTGCCAGCAGCTTGCAGAGCTGGGGCTACACCTTC.

The chain employs TRBV10-3 and TRBJ1-2; D remains ambiguous. This CDR3 contains 12 residues. CDR1 and CDR2 (germline): ENHRY, SYGVKD. The V end was cut by 10 bases, the J end by 6 bases, with 15 bases between. The CDR3 coding sequence is TGTGCCACAAGGCAGGCGAAGAATGGCTACACCTTC. This gives the protein CATRQAKNGYTF.

As DNA, the CDR3 is TGCGCCAGCAGCTACGGAGCGACCTATGGCTACACCTTC. Its translation: CASSYGATYGYTF. The J gene is TRBJ1-2, the V gene TRBV5-1, with D hard to call. The CDR3 is 13 residues long. Germline V gives CDR1 SGHRS, CDR2 YFSETQ. V was cut by 3 bases and J by 4 bases, with 10 bases left in between.

This clone came up a few times. The rearrangement uses TRBV4-3 and TRBJ2-1; tentative D call: TRBD2 (5 bases). V gave up 1 base and J gave up 0 bases, with 13 bases separating them. Germline V gene data show CDR1 as LGHNA and CDR2 as YSLEER. This CDR3 is built from 17 residues. The CDR3 DNA reads TGCGCCAGCAGCCAAGTCATTGGACTCCCCTCCTACAATGAGCAGTTCTTC. Translated: CASSQVIGLPSYNEQFF.

The rearrangement links TRBV30 to TRBJ1-1; no reliable D call. Germline V lookup: CDR1 GTSNPN, CDR2 SVGIG (reference sequence). The CDR3 covers 12 residues. Trimming left V 2 bases short and J 0 bases short, with 4 bases between. The CDR3 region has the DNA TGTGCCTGGAGTAGAATGAACACTGAAGCTTTCTTT. It specifies CAWSRMNTEAFF.

V usage is TRBV5-6 and J usage is TRBJ2-1, with 7 bases identical to TRBD2. V lost 2 bases to trimming and J lost 4 bases; unmatched junction nucleotides: 6. This CDR3 has 15 amino acids. Germline V gene data show CDR1 as SGHDT and CDR2 as YYEEEE. The CDR3: CASSFFSGFYNEQFF. The DNA of the CDR3 is TGTGCCAGCAGCTTCTTTAGCGGGTTTTACAATGAGCAGTTCTTC.

CDR3 nucleotides: TGTGCCAGCAGCGACCCGGGAAGCGGCGTAAATGAGCAGTTCTTC. Protein product: CASSDPGSGVNEQFF. This sequence joins TRBV9 and TRBJ2-1; the D gene is possibly TRBD2 (5 bases). Trimming took off 3 bases at V and 7 bases at J, with 17 bases between the two ends. CDR1 is SGDLS and CDR2 is YYNGEE in the germline V gene. CDR3 size: 15 residues.

V gene TRBV10-2 combines with J gene TRBJ1-1, with a possible D match to TRBD1 (5 bases). The germline V and J ends were trimmed by 6 bases and 4 bases, with 21 bases remaining between them. CDR1 is WSHSY, CDR2 SAAADI, per germline. This CDR3 has 16 amino acids. The CDR3: CASRDGLIGAGTEAFF. CDR3 bases: TGCGCCAGCAGGGATGGGCTAATAGGGGCGGGCACTGAAGCTTTCTTT.

The chain links TRBV7-9 to TRBJ1-5; D is unresolved. Germline V lookup: CDR1 SEHNR, CDR2 FQNEAQ (reference sequence). This CDR3 spans 13 amino acids. The ends were cut back, 5 bases at V and 5 bases at J, with 10 bases in the middle. CDR3 region: CASSSTRDQPQHF. DNA for the CDR3: TGTGCCAGCAGCAGTACTCGGGATCAGCCCCAGCATTTT.

This rearrangement joins TRBV7-6 to TRBJ2-2; TRBD1 matches at 11 bases. The CDR3 has 17 residues. With 2 bases clipped from V and 5 bases from J, the junction kept 7 bases outside the gene matches. In germline, CDR1 is SGHVS, CDR2 FNYEAQ. CDR3: CASSLLGQGARTGELFF. CDR3 coding DNA: TGTGCCAGCAGCTTACTCGGACAGGGGGCGCGGACCGGGGAGCTGTTTTTT.

CDR3 nucleotide sequence: TGTGCCAGCAGCTTAGGGGGAAAGCGGGAGGGCTCCAATGAGCAGTTCTTC. It specifies CASSLGGKREGSNEQFF. The V gene is TRBV11-3, the J gene TRBJ2-1; 10 nucleotides align to TRBD2. The CDR3 spans 17 residues. Per the germline V gene, CDR1 is SGHNT and CDR2 is YENEEA. Unmatched junction bases numbered 9, after V lost 1 base and J lost 6 bases.

The CDR3 protein is CSVVGLTGSTGNTIYF. The DNA for the CDR3 is TGCAGCGTTGTGGGCCTAACAGGGTCTACTGGAAACACCATATATTTT. The gene calls are TRBV29-1 and TRBJ1-3, with TRBD1 as a possible D gene (6 bases). CDR1 SQVTM and CDR2 ANQGSEA come from the germline V gene. The CDR3 is 16 residues long. V lost 4 bases, J lost 2 bases, and 18 bases lay in between.

V and J are TRBV5-6 and TRBJ1-1; a possible D gene is TRBD1 (5 bases). Germline CDR1 reads SGHDT; CDR2 reads YYEEEE. The CDR3 totals 15 residues. The V gene lost 0 bases and the J gene lost 2 bases, with 11 bases spanning the gap. The CDR3 loop is CASSLGQNPNTEAFF. The CDR3 DNA follows: TGTGCCAGCAGCTTGGGACAGAACCCCAACACTGAAGCTTTCTTT.

This clone came up once. This chain links TRBV10-3 with TRBJ2-3, with a tentative D call TRBD2 (6 bases). The V gene's germline CDR1 is ENHRY and CDR2 SYGVKD. This CDR3 has 14 amino acids. The V end was cut by 10 bases, the J end by 0 bases, with 14 bases between. The CDR3 DNA sequence: TGTGCCACCGCGGGGCCGTCTAGCACAGATACGCAGTATTTT. This encodes CATAGPSSTDTQYF.